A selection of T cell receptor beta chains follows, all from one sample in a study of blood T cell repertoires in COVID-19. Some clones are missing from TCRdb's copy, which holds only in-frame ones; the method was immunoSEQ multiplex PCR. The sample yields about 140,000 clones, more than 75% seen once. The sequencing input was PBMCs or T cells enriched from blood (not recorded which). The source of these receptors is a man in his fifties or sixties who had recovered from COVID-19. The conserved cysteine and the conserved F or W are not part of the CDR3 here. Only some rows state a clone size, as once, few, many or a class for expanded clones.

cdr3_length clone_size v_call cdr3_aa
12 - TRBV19 ASSRIGGTDTQY
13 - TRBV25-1 ASSPWGGLTGELF
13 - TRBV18 ASSLAGTAFYEQY
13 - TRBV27 ASSLTPVANSPLH
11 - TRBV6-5 ASRPDSFQPQH
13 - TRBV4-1 ASSQLDRGSYEQY
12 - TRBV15 ATSWGEGSQPQH
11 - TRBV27 ASSTGGRGEQF
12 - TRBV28 ASSSSGTGNTIY
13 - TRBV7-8 ASSREWGVNNEQF
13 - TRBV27 ASKSWTSNSYEQY
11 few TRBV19 ASSPQEGQPQH
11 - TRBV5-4 ASSWDRGQPQH
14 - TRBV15 ATTVGPGASGNTIY
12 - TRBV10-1 ASSPLMGRETQY
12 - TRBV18 ASSPSRVNTEAF
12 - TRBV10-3 ATSAQGSNQPQH
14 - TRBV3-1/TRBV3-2 ASSYSGGARTGELF
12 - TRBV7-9 ASSLVGTSVVQY
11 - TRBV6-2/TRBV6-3 ASSLAVTGELF
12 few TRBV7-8 ASSLSSGVREQY
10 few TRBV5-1 ASSLQGDGYT
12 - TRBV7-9 ASSFTGQTYEQY
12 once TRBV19 ASRPDRGLGEQY
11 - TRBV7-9 ASSPTVNSPLH
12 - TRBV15 ATSREQGDGELF
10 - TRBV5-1 ASREGGETQY
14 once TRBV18 ASSPPAGGYTDTQY